This TCR beta chain is from a study of Graves' ophthalmopathy and Graves' hyperthyroidism. Whole-study findings and limits: Using 13 signatures, a model distinguished ophthalmopathy from stable hyperthyroidism, reaching around 86% sensitivity and 70% to 83% specificity.

RNA transcripts yielded amplified TCR beta CDR3 regions. HTBI primers were employed in first-round RT-PCR, then a second-round multiplex PCR followed. TCRdb reanalysed the multiplex PCR reads using MiXCR and keeps one entry per CDR3 protein. The sample carries 200,000 to 300,000 distinct CDR3 sequences, 45% to 55% recorded once. The CDR3 loop spans 13 amino acids. CDR1 is LGHNA, CDR2 YNFKEQ, per germline. Trimming took 3 bases from V and 4 from J, leaving 7 bases between them. A remark on this clonotype: Its specificity is unknown.

The sequencing sample was made of peripheral blood. The chain employs TRBV4-2 and TRBJ1-3; D remains ambiguous. This receptor was identified in an adult man with Graves' ophthalmopathy. The CDR3 loop is CASSQGRGNTIYF. The CDR3 nucleotides are TGTGCCAGCAGCCAGGGGAGGGGAAACACCATATATTTT.